This T cell receptor (beta chain) was captured in a study of human T cells and chemical hapten exposure. The study, taken as a whole, reports: Having alopecia, the donors may differ immunologically from healthy people.

Looked up from germline, CDR1 is MDHEN and CDR2 is SYDVKM. The CDR3 is 20 amino acids. Trimming stripped 2 bases from V and 4 bases from J, with 29 bases between. TCRdb analysed the RACE reads with MiXCR anew, one entry per CDR3 protein. There are 100,000 to 150,000 distinct CDR3 sequences in the sample; roughly 14% occur only once, and around 2.7% lies in the top ten. Comments on this clonotype: Its cognate antigen is unknown.

Time point specified: pre-sensitization, week 0. The treatment denotes: therapeutic diphenylcyclopropenone sensitization with weekly scalp DPC. V gene TRBV28 combines with J gene TRBJ2-5; D may be TRBD1 or TRBD2 (5 bases each). This sequence originates from a woman younger than 35 with alopecia areata. Some clones in this sample may be carry-over from other donors' samples. The sample consisted of whole blood, taken in connection with sensitization to the hapten diphenylcyclopropenone (DPC). The CDR3 DNA is TGTGCCAGCAGTTTAGGGGTCGGGACGCCAAATTTTCCGCCGGGAGAGACCCAGTACTTC. It encodes CASSLGVGTPNFPPGETQYF. The variable domain in full, completed from reference TRBV28 and TRBJ2-5, reads DVKVTQSSRYLVKRTGEKVFLECVQDMDHENMFWYRQDPGLGLRLIYFSYDVKMKEKGDIPEGYSVSREKKERFSLILESASTNQTSMYLCASSLGVGTPNFPPGETQYFGPGTRLLVL.